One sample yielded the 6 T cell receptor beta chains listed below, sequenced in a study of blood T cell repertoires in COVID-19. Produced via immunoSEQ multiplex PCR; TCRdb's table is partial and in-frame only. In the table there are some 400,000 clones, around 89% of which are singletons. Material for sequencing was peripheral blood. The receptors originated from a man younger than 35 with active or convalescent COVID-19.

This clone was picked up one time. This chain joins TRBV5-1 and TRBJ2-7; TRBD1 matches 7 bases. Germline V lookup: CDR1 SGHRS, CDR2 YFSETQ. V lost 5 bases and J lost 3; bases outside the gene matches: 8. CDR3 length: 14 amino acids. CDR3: CASRDPGTDYEQYF. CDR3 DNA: TGCGCCAGCAGGGACCCCGGGACAGACTACGAGCAGTACTTC.

CDR3 bases: TGCGCCAGCAGCTTGGTCAGCGGGAGGGCGATCAATGAGCAGTTCTTC. It codes for CASSLVSGRAINEQFF. The chain combines TRBV5-1 with TRBJ2-1, with TRBD2 matching over 10 bases. This CDR3 has 16 residues. Trimming took 0 bases from V and 6 from J; bases not matched to a gene: 6. Germline values: CDR1 SGHRS, CDR2 YFSETQ. The variable domain in full, with the rest retrieved from reference TRBV5-1 and TRBJ2-1, is KAGVTQTPRYLIKTRGQQVTLSCSPISGHRSVSWYQQTPGQGLQFLFEYFSETQRNKGNFPGRFSGRQFSNSRSEMNVSTLELGDSALYLCASSLVSGRAINEQFFGPGTRLTVL.

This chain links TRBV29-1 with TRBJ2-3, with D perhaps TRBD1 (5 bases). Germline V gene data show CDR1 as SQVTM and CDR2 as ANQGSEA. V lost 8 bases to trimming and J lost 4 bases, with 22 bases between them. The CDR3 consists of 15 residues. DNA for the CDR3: TGCAGCACCCGAGACAGTACCAAAGAGCCAGATACGCAGTATTTT. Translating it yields CSTRDSTKEPDTQYF.

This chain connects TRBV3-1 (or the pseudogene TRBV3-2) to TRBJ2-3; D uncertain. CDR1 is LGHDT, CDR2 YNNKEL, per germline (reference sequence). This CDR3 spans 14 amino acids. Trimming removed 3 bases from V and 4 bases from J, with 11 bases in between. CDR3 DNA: TGTGCCAGCAGCCATGGCGTCCGGGCAGATACGCAGTATTTT. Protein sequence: CASSHGVRADTQYF.

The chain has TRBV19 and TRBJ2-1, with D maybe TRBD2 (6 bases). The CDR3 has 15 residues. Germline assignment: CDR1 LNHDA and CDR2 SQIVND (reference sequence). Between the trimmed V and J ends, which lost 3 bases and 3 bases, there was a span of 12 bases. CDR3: CASSISGGDYNEQFF. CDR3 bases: TGTGCCAGTAGTATTTCTGGAGGGGACTACAATGAGCAGTTCTTC. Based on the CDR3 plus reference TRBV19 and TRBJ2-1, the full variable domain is DGGITQSPKYLFRKEGQNVTLSCEQNLNHDAMYWYRQDPGQGLRLIYYSQIVNDFQKGDIAEGYSVSREKKESFPLTVTSAQKNPTAFYLCASSISGGDYNEQFFGPGTRLTVL.

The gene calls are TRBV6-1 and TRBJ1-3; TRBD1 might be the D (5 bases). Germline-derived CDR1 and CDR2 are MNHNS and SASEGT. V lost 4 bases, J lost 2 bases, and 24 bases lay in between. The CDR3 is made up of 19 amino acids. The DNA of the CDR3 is TGTGCCAGCAGTGGGAGGGACGTTGCGATTCCACTCGCTGGAAACACCATATATTTT. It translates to CASSGRDVAIPLAGNTIYF.